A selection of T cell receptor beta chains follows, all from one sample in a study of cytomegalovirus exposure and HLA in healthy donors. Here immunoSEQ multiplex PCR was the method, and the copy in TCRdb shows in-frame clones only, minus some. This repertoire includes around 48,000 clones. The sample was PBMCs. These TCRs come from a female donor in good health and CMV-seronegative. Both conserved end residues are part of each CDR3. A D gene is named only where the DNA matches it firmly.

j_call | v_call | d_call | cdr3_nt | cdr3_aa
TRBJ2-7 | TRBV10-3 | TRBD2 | TGTGCCACCCAGGTGAGCGGGAACTACGAGCAGTACTTC | CATQVSGNYEQYF
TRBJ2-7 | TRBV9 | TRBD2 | TGTGCCAGCAGCGTCGGTAGCGGGAGTCTATACGAGCAGTACTTC | CASSVGSGSLYEQYF
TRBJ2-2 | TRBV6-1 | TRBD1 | TGTGCCAGCAGTGTTCAGGGGGCTAACACCGGGGAGCTGTTTTTT | CASSVQGANTGELFF
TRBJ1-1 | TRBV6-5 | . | TGTGCCAGCAGTTACGGGGGCTCTCTGTACACTGAAGCTTTCTTT | CASSYGGSLYTEAFF
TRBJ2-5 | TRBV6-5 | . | TGTGCCAGCAGTTACCCGAGTGAGACCCAGTACTTC | CASSYPSETQYF
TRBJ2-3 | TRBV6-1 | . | TGTGCCAGCAGTCCCAGGGGGGTACTCACAGATACGCAGTATTTT | CASSPRGVLTDTQYF
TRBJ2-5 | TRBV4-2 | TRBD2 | TGTGCCAGCAGCCCCAGGCTTGATGGTAGCGGGGGGGCGGCCCAGTACTTC | CASSPRLDGSGGAAQYF
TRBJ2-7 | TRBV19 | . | TGTGCCAGTAGTATTAGGGGCGAGCAGTACTTC | CASSIRGEQYF
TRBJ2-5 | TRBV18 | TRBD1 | TGTGCCAGCGGCCGACAGGGGGAAGAGACCCAGTACTTC | CASGRQGEETQYF
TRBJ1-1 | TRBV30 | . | TGTGCCGGGAGCCCCGGCGGGCACATGAACACTGAAGCTTTCTTT | CAGSPGGHMNTEAFF
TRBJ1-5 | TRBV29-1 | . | TGCAGCGGGACACCAAGCAATCAGCCCCAGCATTTT | CSGTPSNQPQHF
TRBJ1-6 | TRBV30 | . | TGTGCCTGGAGGCGGATGGGCAGGGCCTATAATTCACCCCTCCACTTT | CAWRRMGRAYNSPLHF
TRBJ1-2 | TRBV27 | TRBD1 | TGTGCCAGCAGTCCCCGACAGGGGGCGTGGGGCTACACCTTC | CASSPRQGAWGYTF
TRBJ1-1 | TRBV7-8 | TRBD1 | TGTGCCAGCAGCTCCCGGGGACAGGGCGTCGCTGAAGCTTTCTTT | CASSSRGQGVAEAFF
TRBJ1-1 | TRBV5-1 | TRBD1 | TGCGCCAGCAGCCCCCGGACAGGGGCCAACACTGAAGCTTTCTTT | CASSPRTGANTEAFF
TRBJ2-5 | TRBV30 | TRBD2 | TGTGCCGGCAGCCCTAGCGGGGGGCCCTCGTGGGGAGAGACCCAGTACTTC | CAGSPSGGPSWGETQYF
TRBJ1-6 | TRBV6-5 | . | TGTGCCAGCAGTTATAGTGCTCCTTCACCCCTCCACTTT | CASSYSAPSPLHF
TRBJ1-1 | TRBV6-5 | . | TGTGCCAGCAGTTACAGGGGGAGGAACACTGAAGCTTTCTTT | CASSYRGRNTEAFF
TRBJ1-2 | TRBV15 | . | TGTGCCACCAGCAGAGATGGAGGGGGGGCCTATGGCTACACCTTC | CATSRDGGGAYGYTF
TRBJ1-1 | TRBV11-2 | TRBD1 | TGTGCCAGCAGCCCTGGGACAGGGGCTAACACTGAAGCTTTCTTT | CASSPGTGANTEAFF
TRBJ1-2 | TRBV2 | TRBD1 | TGTGCCAGCAGCGACGGACAGGGGCAAGGCTACACCTTC | CASSDGQGQGYTF
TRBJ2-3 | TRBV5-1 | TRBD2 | TGCGCCAGCAGCTTTTATAGCGGGGCTAGCACAGATACGCAGTATTTT | CASSFYSGASTDTQYF
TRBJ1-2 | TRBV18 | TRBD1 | TGTGCCAGCTCACCACCGATAACAGGGGGTTTGAACTATGGCTACACCTTC | CASSPPITGGLNYGYTF
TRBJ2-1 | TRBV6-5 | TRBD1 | TGTGCCAGCAGTCCCGGGACAGGGGTATATGAGCAGTTCTTC | CASSPGTGVYEQFF
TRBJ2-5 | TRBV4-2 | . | TGTGCCAGCAGCGGGAGAAAAGGGGAGACCCAGTACTTC | CASSGRKGETQYF